These 5 T cell receptor beta chains share one sample of origin, sequenced in a study of blood T cell repertoires in COVID-19. TCRdb's copy holds only in-frame clones and misses some; the assay was immunoSEQ multiplex PCR. The sample has approximately 250,000 clones; around 90% are singletons. Sequencing was done on a sample of PBMCs or T cells enriched from blood (not recorded which). These receptors were obtained from a woman aged 30 to 39 with acute COVID-19.

The V gene is TRBV2, the J gene TRBJ2-7; 11 bases align to TRBD1. V shed 11 bases and J 3 bases; nucleotides not matched to a gene: 6. This CDR3 comprises 13 residues. Looked up from germline, CDR1 is SNHLY and CDR2 is FYNNEI. In nucleotides, the CDR3 is TGTGCCGGAGGGGGGACAGGGGGCTACGAGCAGTACTTC. Residues: CAGGGTGGYEQYF.

Only one count was recorded for this clone. V usage is TRBV4-1 and J usage is TRBJ2-2, with a possible D match to TRBD2 (6 bases). V was shortened by 1 base and J by 4 bases, with 13 bases between the two germline ends. Germline V gene sequence: CDR1 MGHRA, CDR2 YSYEKL. The CDR3 is 16 amino acids. CDR3: CASSQGFLAVTGELFF. Here the CDR3 DNA reads TGCGCCAGCAGCCAAGGGTTTTTAGCGGTCACCGGGGAGCTGTTTTTT.

The chain carries TRBV18 and TRBJ2-7; TRBD2 matches 7 bases. Germline V gives CDR1 KGHSH, CDR2 LQKENI. V lost 2 bases, J lost 2 bases, and 6 bases stayed unmatched. CDR3 length equals 15 residues. Here the CDR3 DNA reads TGTGCCAGCTCACCATCAGGACTAGGCACCTACGAGCAGTACTTC. This translates into CASSPSGLGTYEQYF.

The rearrangement uses TRBV28 and TRBJ2-7, with TRBD1 matching over 9 bases. The germline CDR1 and CDR2 sequences are MDHEN and SYDVKM. The CDR3 loop spans 14 amino acids. Unmatched junction bases numbered 6, after V lost 4 bases and J lost 5 bases. CDR3 nucleotides: TGTGCCAGCAGTTCTTTGGGACAGGGAGACGAGCAGTACTTC. Protein product: CASSSLGQGDEQYF.

V gene TRBV28 combines with J gene TRBJ1-1; D possibly corresponds to TRBD1 (5 bases). Germline CDR1 reads MDHEN; CDR2 reads SYDVKM. V gave up 8 bases and J gave up 2 bases, with 12 bases separating them. This CDR3 comprises 13 residues. CDR3 DNA sequence: TGTGCCAGCTTAACGACAGTTAACACTGAAGCTTTCTTT. This sequence encodes CASLTTVNTEAFF.